Listed here is a single T cell receptor beta chain. Its specificity is unknown. Time point defined: recipient sample about 28 days before transplant, after cytoreduction. This CDR3 comprises 13 residues. V shed 6 bases, J shed 1 base, and the junction held 0 bases outside the gene matches. Germline V lookup: CDR1 SNHLY, CDR2 FYNNEI. Some clones are missing from TCRdb's copy, which holds only in-frame ones; the method was immunoSEQ multiplex PCR. The repertoire holds tens of thousands of clones, with 85% as singletons. This sample stems from a study of T cell clonotyping in hematopoietic cell transplantation. General observations from the study: Recipient TCR diversity dropped after transplant; expanded clonotypes rose from day 30 to 180. Higher Inverse Simpson Index values in graft donor and pretransplant recipient predicted broader posttransplant TCR diversity.

The source of this sequence is a man aged 60 to 69 with acute myeloid leukemia. Some clones in this sample may be carry-over from other donors' samples. V is TRBV2 and J is TRBJ1-5; 7 bases are a match to TRBD1. The source material was peripheral blood mononuclear cells, sampled before stem cell transplant. CDR3 sequence (DNA): TGTGCCAGCAGACAGGGGAGCAATCAGCCCCAGCATTTT. Translation: CASRQGSNQPQHF.